This T cell receptor (beta chain) was documented in a study of T cells in Graves' hyperthyroidism and ophthalmopathy. CDR1 and CDR2 from the germline V gene are DFQATT and SNEGSKA (reference sequence). J lost 1 base, V lost 3 bases, and 3 bases had no gene match. The CDR3 contains 14 residues. The authors took PBMCs from 10 ml fresh peripheral blood. Regions amplified from RNA transcripts were the TCR beta CDR3 regions. HTBI primers were the set used in a first-round RT-PCR of the TCR CDR3. MiXCR was run by TCRdb on the multiplex PCR reads, yielding one entry per CDR3 protein. The sample has 300,000 to 350,000 distinct CDR3 sequences, about 15% seen once. This clonotype was seen ten or more times.

Sequencing was performed on blood. The chain links TRBV20-1 to TRBJ2-3; 8 nucleotides agree with TRBD1. This receptor was identified in a woman in her thirties with Graves' hyperthyroidism. In DNA, the CDR3 is TGCAGTGCTAGGCCGGGACAGGGCACAGATACGCAGTATTTT. This gives the protein CSARPGQGTDTQYF.